These 10 T cell receptor beta chains were all obtained from the same sample, sequenced in a study of blood T cell repertoires in COVID-19. Generated by immunoSEQ multiplex PCR, the TCRdb table keeps only in-frame clones and is missing some. The repertoire consists of 240,000 or so clones, with roughly 82% occurring once and the leading ten covering roughly 2%. Sequencing used PBMCs or T cells enriched from blood (not recorded which). These receptors were collected from a woman aged 45 to 65 who had recovered from COVID-19.

This chain uses TRBV15 with TRBJ2-3, with 7 bases aligning to TRBD1. V lost 7 bases to trimming and J lost 0 bases; unmatched junction nucleotides: 7. This CDR3 region has 15 residues. Looked up from germline, CDR1 is LNHNV and CDR2 is YYDKDF (reference sequence). The CDR3 loop is CATTDRAASTDTQYF. The CDR3, as DNA: TGTGCCACCACTGACAGGGCAGCGAGCACAGATACGCAGTATTTT.

The V and J genes are TRBV19 and TRBJ1-4; D remains ambiguous. Deletions cut 3 bases from V and 0 bases from J, with 8 bases between. Germline assignment: CDR1 LNHDA and CDR2 SQIVND (reference sequence). The CDR3 has 15 amino acids. CDR3 loop: CASSIGLSTNEKLFF. DNA of the CDR3: TGTGCCAGTAGTATTGGGCTGTCAACTAATGAAAAACTGTTTTTT.

J is TRBJ2-1 and V is TRBV7-3, with D possibly being TRBD2 (5 bases). The CDR3 is 13 amino acids. The V end lost 4 bases, the J end lost 8 bases, and 12 bases lay between the germline ends. Germline V gene sequence: CDR1 SGHTA, CDR2 FQGTGA. CDR3 in DNA: TGTGCCAGCAGCTCCGCCTTGAGGGATGAGCAGTTCTTC. It yields the protein CASSSALRDEQFF.

This clone was observed a few times. The V call is TRBV6-4, the J call TRBJ2-3; the match to TRBD2 covers 14 bases. The CDR3 consists of 15 residues. J was trimmed by 5 bases and V by 2 bases; bases with no gene match: 0. Germline V lookup: CDR1 MRHNA, CDR2 SNTAGT. CDR3 sequence: CASSDGTSGGDTQYF. CDR3 bases: TGTGCCAGCAGTGACGGGACTAGCGGGGGAGATACGCAGTATTTT.

The genes are TRBV5-1 and TRBJ1-2; D is uncertain. Trimming took off 4 bases at V and 4 bases at J, with 14 bases between the two ends. Germline-derived CDR1 and CDR2 are SGHRS and YFSETQ. This CDR3 has 14 residues. The CDR3 loop reads CASSPAGVVYGYTF. The DNA for the CDR3 is TGCGCCAGCAGCCCCGCCGGGGTCGTCTATGGCTACACCTTC. The variable domain in full, completed from reference TRBV5-1 and TRBJ1-2, reads KAGVTQTPRYLIKTRGQQVTLSCSPISGHRSVSWYQQTPGQGLQFLFEYFSETQRNKGNFPGRFSGRQFSNSRSEMNVSTLELGDSALYLCASSPAGVVYGYTFGSGTRLTVV.

V gene TRBV7-9 combines with J gene TRBJ2-7, with a tentative D call TRBD2 (5 bases). The CDR3 covers 13 residues. Germline V gene sequence: CDR1 SEHNR, CDR2 FQNEAQ (reference sequence). V lost 5 bases to trimming and J lost 2 bases, with 10 bases between them. Here the CDR3 reads CASSTGRAYEQYF. For the CDR3, the DNA is TGTGCCAGCAGCACGGGAAGAGCCTACGAGCAGTACTTC.

This clone was counted between two and nine times. V gene TRBV7-3 combines with J gene TRBJ2-5; D is perhaps TRBD1 (5 bases). The CDR3 covers 16 residues. Germline values: CDR1 SGHTA, CDR2 FQGTGA. The germline V and J ends were trimmed by 0 bases and 4 bases, with 15 bases remaining between them. This CDR3 is CASSLTGPAAGETQYF. Here the CDR3 DNA reads TGTGCCAGCAGCTTAACGGGGCCAGCCGCCGGAGAGACCCAGTACTTC.

V gene TRBV18 combines with J gene TRBJ2-1, with D uncertain. CDR1 KGHSH and CDR2 LQKENI come from the germline V gene. Trimming stripped 2 bases from V and 2 bases from J, with 10 bases between. The CDR3 is 15 residues long. The CDR3 region has the DNA TGTGCCAGCTCACCAAGTCTTAGTACCTACAATGAGCAGTTCTTC. This gives the protein CASSPSLSTYNEQFF.

The chain uses TRBV15 and TRBJ2-2; D might be TRBD2 (5 bases). V gave up 11 bases and J gave up 3 bases, with 22 bases separating them. CDR3 size: 16 residues. Germline V CDR1 and CDR2: LNHNV, YYDKDF (reference sequence). CDR3 DNA sequence: TGTGCCCTGTGGGCTAACGGGGAGAGAGACACCGGGGAGCTGTTTTTT. This codes for CALWANGERDTGELFF.

The rearrangement links TRBV4-2 to TRBJ2-2; D remains unclear. CDR1 LGHNA and CDR2 YNFKEQ come from the germline V gene. This CDR3 is 17 amino acids long. Trimming took 0 bases from V and 1 from J, leaving 12 bases between them. CDR3 in amino acids: CASSQDPNILNTGELFF. CDR3 nucleotides: TGTGCCAGCAGCCAAGATCCGAACATTTTGAACACCGGGGAGCTGTTTTTT.